This TCR beta chain was obtained from a study of graft-versus-host responses after intestinal transplantation. V gave up 2 bases and J gave up 8 bases; unmatched junction bases: 14. This CDR3 contains 17 residues. Per the germline V gene, CDR1 is SGHVS and CDR2 is FNYEAQ. The method was immunoSEQ multiplex PCR; TCRdb's version includes in-frame clones alone and lacks a portion of them. The sample includes nearly 9,500 clones, roughly a third of them seen just once. Irradiated stimulators labeled with violet dye, 200,000 in number, were plated with 200,000 CFSE-labeled responders. Whole-study results and caveats: The study associated peak circulating GvH clone levels with early post-transplant HvG declines. The authors found GvH clones in recipient marrow, some appearing first in ileum or blood.

J is TRBJ1-4 and V is TRBV7-6, with TRBD1 identical over 7 bases. This material consisted of alloreactive CD8+ T cells from a mixed lymphocyte reaction culture, taken before transplantation. As for subset: CFSE-low proliferating T cells sorted from roughly six-day pre-transplant mixed lymphocyte reaction (GvH or HvG direction). The sequence was obtained from a human patient who was an organ donor for intestinal transplantation. The CDR3 bases are TGTGCCAGCAGCTTATCGACAGGGACGTTTCGAAACGAAAAACTGTTTTTT. Amino acids: CASSLSTGTFRNEKLFF.